This TCR beta chain appears in the sequencing data of a study of blood T cell repertoires in COVID-19. Study as a whole: The United States, Italy and Spain provided the acute and convalescent COVID-19 samples. PBMCs, B-cell-depleted T cells, or T cells provided the cDNA or gDNA that made up the material.

Original methodology: For nucleated cells, counts were estimated from reference gene primer amplification. Only in-frame clones appear in the TCRdb table, and some are missing; sequencing was by immunoSEQ multiplex PCR. V, J and clone size reflect that table, while D and trimming were determined from the DNA. The sample includes some 100,000 clones, 81% of them seen just once. V dropped 3 bases and J dropped 0 bases, with 6 bases sitting between them. The CDR3 consists of 14 residues. Germline V gene lookup returns CDR1 MGHRA and CDR2 YSYEKL. The specimen sequenced was peripheral blood. The genes are TRBV4-1 and TRBJ1-3; unclear D gene. This TCR was recovered from a man aged 80 or over with active or convalescent COVID-19. The CDR3 DNA follows: TGCGCCAGCAGCCACCCTCCCTCTGGAAACACCATATATTTT. Translated, it gives CASSHPPSGNTIYF.